This is a list of T cell receptor beta chains from one sample in a study of PD-1 blockade in classical Hodgkin lymphoma. TCRdb's table, derived via immunoSEQ multiplex PCR, lists solely in-frame clones and lacks some. The sample records over 45,000 clones, about two thirds being singletons. The specimen was peripheral blood mononuclear cells (PBMCs), collected before the second cycle of nivolumab. These receptors were obtained from a human donor with classical Hodgkin lymphoma. The CDR3 runs from the conserved cysteine through the conserved F or W. The D gene is left open where the match is weak. A row's size may be missing; if present it is once, few, many or a size class.

- TRBJ2-7 TRBV30 - CAWREGSYEQYF TGTGCCTGGAGAGAGGGAAGCTACGAGCAGTACTTC
few TRBJ1-1 TRBV11-2 - CASSSIIGLVNTEAFF TGTGCCAGCAGCTCTATAATCGGCCTCGTGAACACTGAAGCTTTCTTT
- TRBJ1-2 TRBV11-2 - CASSLDQVGFYGYTF TGTGCCAGCAGCTTAGATCAAGTGGGGTTCTATGGCTACACCTTC
- TRBJ2-1 TRBV7-6 - CASSLDPSLRYNEQFF TGTGCCAGCAGCTTAGATCCATCTCTCAGGTACAATGAGCAGTTCTTC
- TRBJ2-7 TRBV30 - CAWSPRYEQYF TGTGCCTGGAGTCCCAGATACGAGCAGTACTTC
- TRBJ2-1 TRBV6-6 TRBD2 CASSYSLAGGPKRQFF TGTGCCAGCAGTTACTCACTAGCGGGAGGGCCGAAAAGGCAGTTCTTC
- TRBJ2-7 TRBV27 - CASSLAGYYEQYF TGTGCCAGCAGTTTAGCAGGATACTACGAGCAGTACTTC
- TRBJ2-7 TRBV6-6 - CASSYSAGARYEQYF TGTGCCAGCAGTTACTCGGCAGGGGCGAGATACGAGCAGTACTTC
- TRBJ1-2 TRBV7-3 - CASSPTKPGGDANYGYTF TGTGCCAGCAGCCCAACAAAGCCGGGAGGCGATGCTAACTATGGCTACACCTTC
- TRBJ2-1 TRBV18 TRBD2 CASSPLGTSGTNEQFF TGTGCCAGCTCACCACTCGGGACTAGCGGAACCAATGAGCAGTTCTTC
- TRBJ2-1 TRBV7-2 - CASSTRHSDEQFF TGTGCCAGCAGTACACGCCATTCGGATGAGCAGTTCTTC
- TRBJ2-1 TRBV11-3 TRBD1 CASSLGGQFNEQFF TGTGCCAGCAGCTTAGGGGGACAGTTCAATGAGCAGTTCTTC
- TRBJ1-1 TRBV27 - CASSFSPGAGTEAFF TGTGCCAGCAGTTTTTCCCCAGGGGCGGGCACTGAAGCTTTCTTT
- TRBJ2-6 TRBV6-5 - CASSAGTIGANVLTF TGTGCCAGCAGTGCAGGGACCATAGGGGCCAACGTCCTGACTTTC
- TRBJ2-7 TRBV19 TRBD1 CASSIGQGTYEQYF TGTGCCAGTAGTATAGGACAGGGAACCTACGAGCAGTACTTC
- TRBJ1-4 TRBV6-5 - CASSYAYREGNEKLFF TGTGCCAGCAGTTACGCGTACAGGGAGGGGAATGAAAAACTGTTTTTT
- TRBJ2-5 TRBV27 - CATADRAETQYF TGTGCCACTGCCGACCGGGCGGAGACCCAGTACTTC
- TRBJ2-1 TRBV27 TRBD1 CASSVYRGLNEQFF TGTGCCAGCAGTGTTTACAGGGGGTTGAATGAGCAGTTCTTC
- TRBJ1-1 TRBV30 - CALDRKSRLEAFF TGTGCCTTGGACCGGAAGTCGCGCCTTGAAGCTTTCTTT
- TRBJ1-1 TRBV6-1 - CASRRAPGVFSEAFF TGTGCCAGCAGGAGAGCTCCAGGGGTTTTTTCTGAAGCTTTCTTT
- TRBJ2-1 TRBV10-3 - CAISDGLSNEQFF TGTGCCATCAGTGACGGACTCTCCAATGAGCAGTTCTTC
- TRBJ2-7 TRBV6-1 TRBD1 CASTTPGTGRYEQYF TGTGCCAGCACCACCCCCGGGACAGGGAGGTACGAGCAGTACTTC
- TRBJ2-7 TRBV7-3 TRBD1 CASSSQGGDEQYF TGTGCCAGCAGCTCACAGGGGGGAGACGAGCAGTACTTC
few TRBJ2-3 TRBV6-5 - CASSPLAADTQYF TGTGCCAGCAGTCCCCTTGCAGCAGATACGCAGTATTTT
- TRBJ1-4 TRBV19 - CASSIDRFREGEKLFF TGTGCCAGTAGTATAGATCGATTCAGGGAAGGTGAAAAACTGTTTTTT
once TRBJ1-2 TRBV28 - CASSLPGPIGYTF TGTGCCAGCAGTTTACCGGGTCCGATCGGCTACACCTTC
- TRBJ2-1 TRBV7-3 TRBD1 CASSFRDRGDNEQFF TGTGCCAGCAGCTTCCGGGACAGGGGCGACAATGAGCAGTTCTTC
- TRBJ1-4 TRBV30 - CAWSVRGRVDEKLFF TGTGCCTGGAGTGTACGAGGGAGGGTTGATGAAAAACTGTTTTTT
- TRBJ2-3 TRBV18 - CASSSITDTQYF TGTGCCAGCTCAAGTATTACAGATACGCAGTATTTT
- TRBJ2-1 TRBV10-3 TRBD2 CATTPGLAGPYNEQFF TGTGCCACCACCCCGGGACTAGCGGGACCCTACAATGAGCAGTTCTTC
- TRBJ1-1 TRBV29-1 TRBD1 CSVDRGSGTEAFF TGCAGCGTAGACAGGGGAAGTGGCACTGAAGCTTTCTTT
- TRBJ1-1 TRBV6-1 - CASSLGAQNTEAFF TGTGCCAGCAGCCTAGGGGCCCAGAACACTGAAGCTTTCTTT
- TRBJ2-1 TRBV27 - CASTRRPIQGGEDNEQFF TGTGCCAGCACCCGAAGACCTATACAAGGGGGTGAGGACAATGAGCAGTTCTTC
- TRBJ2-7 TRBV27 TRBD2 CASSSNMAGVGEQYF TGTGCCAGCAGTTCCAACATGGCGGGAGTGGGCGAGCAGTACTTC
- TRBJ2-3 TRBV5-6 TRBD2 CASSLGTRSTDTQYF TGTGCCAGCAGCTTGGGGACTAGAAGCACAGATACGCAGTATTTT
- TRBJ2-1 TRBV5-8 TRBD2 CASSLGLAGGIVRDEQFF TGTGCCAGCAGCTTAGGACTAGCGGGAGGGATAGTGCGGGATGAGCAGTTCTTC
- TRBJ2-1 TRBV6-5 TRBD2 CASSGTSGTIEQFF TGTGCCAGCAGCGGGACTAGCGGGACCATTGAGCAGTTCTTC
- TRBJ2-1 TRBV6-5 - CASSPGGGDGFF TGTGCCAGCAGCCCCGGAGGGGGAGACGGGTTCTTC
- TRBJ2-7 TRBV5-1 - CASSLDRYYEQYF TGCGCCAGCAGCTTAGACAGATACTACGAGCAGTACTTC
few TRBJ1-1 TRBV5-1 - CASRTNTEAFF TGCGCCAGCAGAACGAACACTGAAGCTTTCTTT
- TRBJ2-7 TRBV18 - CASSPPSTYEQYF TGTGCCAGCTCACCACCCTCGACCTACGAGCAGTACTTC
- TRBJ2-5 TRBV14 TRBD2 CASSLSSGLGETQYF TGTGCCAGCAGCCTCTCTAGCGGCTTGGGGGAGACCCAGTACTTC
once TRBJ1-5 TRBV30 - CAWSDVGKPQHF TGTGCCTGGAGTGATGTAGGGAAGCCCCAGCATTTT
medium-sized TRBJ1-5 TRBV5-6 - CASSFVQGGNQPQHF TGTGCCAGCAGCTTCGTACAGGGTGGCAATCAGCCCCAGCATTTT
- TRBJ2-7 TRBV7-2 - CASSLRGEATYEQYF TGTGCCAGCAGCTTGAGGGGGGAGGCGACCTACGAGCAGTACTTC
few TRBJ1-1 TRBV7-9 - CASSPPGNTEAFF TGTGCCAGCAGCCCCCCAGGGAACACTGAAGCTTTCTTT
medium-sized TRBJ1-5 TRBV4-1 TRBD1 CASSQTGTGGNRPQHF TGCGCCAGCAGCCAGACCGGGACAGGGGGCAATCGACCCCAGCATTTT
- TRBJ1-1 TRBV19 TRBD1 CASSLRTGGMNTEAFF TGTGCCAGTAGTCTTCGGACAGGTGGAATGAACACTGAAGCTTTCTTT
- TRBJ2-7 TRBV6-6 TRBD1 CATRDRVYEQYF TGTGCCACCCGGGACAGGGTCTACGAGCAGTACTTC
few TRBJ2-2 TRBV7-3 TRBD1 CASSLKTGTGELFF TGTGCCAGCAGCCTCAAGACAGGGACCGGGGAGCTGTTTTTT
- TRBJ2-7 TRBV19 TRBD2 CASAETSGRYEQYF TGTGCCAGTGCCGAGACTAGCGGGAGATACGAGCAGTACTTC
- TRBJ1-3 TRBV19 - CASIGRAYSGNTIYF TGTGCCAGTATCGGGCGGGCTTACTCTGGAAACACCATATATTTT
- TRBJ1-2 TRBV10-3 - CAISRPPAPQLKVMRDGYTF TGTGCCATCAGCAGGCCCCCGGCGCCCCAGTTGAAGGTCATGCGGGATGGCTACACCTTC
once TRBJ1-5 TRBV19 - CASSGWQDKDQPQHF TGTGCCAGTAGTGGCTGGCAGGACAAAGATCAGCCCCAGCATTTT
- TRBJ1-1 TRBV5-1 - CASKEAGFTEAFF TGCGCCAGTAAAGAGGCCGGTTTCACTGAAGCTTTCTTT
- TRBJ1-1 TRBV7-2 - CASSLKVGLAEAFF TGTGCCAGCAGCTTAAAAGTAGGGTTGGCTGAAGCTTTCTTT
- TRBJ2-1 TRBV11-3 TRBD2 CASSRRTSGSVEQFF TGTGCCAGCAGCCGCCGGACTAGCGGGAGTGTTGAGCAGTTCTTC
few TRBJ2-7 TRBV10-1 - CANGPWSYEQYF TGCGCCAACGGGCCCTGGTCCTACGAGCAGTACTTC